These 29 T cell receptor beta chains were all obtained from the same sample, sequenced in a study of T cell responses to AZD1222 COVID-19 vaccine. The data were produced by immunoSEQ multiplex PCR, yet TCRdb's version contains in-frame clones alone and is incomplete. The top ten clones hold 2% to 2.5% of a sample with 150,000 to 200,000 clones, over 90% of them seen once. The sequenced sample was peripheral blood, obtained on day 0 of AZD1222 vaccination. The receptors come from an adult in good health.

This rearrangement joins TRBV18 to TRBJ2-1; 8 positions agree with TRBD1. This CDR3 is 15 amino acids long. V was clipped by 0 bases and J by 6 bases; unmatched bases: 4. Germline assignment: CDR1 KGHSH and CDR2 LQKENI. CDR3 nucleotide sequence: TGTGCCAGCTCACCACCCTCTGGGACAGGCAATGAGCAGTTCTTC. It codes for CASSPPSGTGNEQFF.

V gene TRBV18 combines with J gene TRBJ1-2; no clear D. With 3 bases removed from V and 4 bases from J, the gap between germline ends came to 21 bases. CDR3 length: 17 residues. Germline V lookup: CDR1 KGHSH, CDR2 LQKENI. CDR3 nucleotides: TGTGCCAGCTCACCGGATAGGATTCGCCAGCGGAGCTATGGCTACACCTTC. Translation: CASSPDRIRQRSYGYTF.

This chain uses TRBV2 with TRBJ1-5; a weak D match, TRBD1 (6 bases). V was trimmed by 6 bases and J by 8 bases, leaving 17 bases between them. CDR1 is SNHLY, CDR2 FYNNEI, per germline. This CDR3 has 14 residues. The CDR3 nucleotides read TGTGCCAGCAGCCGGACAGACCTGCGCAAGCCCCAGCATTTT. Protein product: CASSRTDLRKPQHF.

This sequence joins TRBV24-1 and TRBJ2-2; no definite D call. V was clipped by 5 bases and J by 0 bases, with 9 bases between them. Germline assignment: CDR1 KGHDR and CDR2 SFDVKD. The CDR3 spans 15 residues. The CDR3 sequence: CATSVTLPNTGELFF. CDR3 DNA sequence: TGTGCCACCAGTGTAACACTCCCGAACACCGGGGAGCTGTTTTTT.

The chain recombines TRBV7-2 with TRBJ2-2, with no clear D. CDR3 length: 15 amino acids. Per germline, CDR1 SGHTA and CDR2 FQGNSA. The V gene lost 2 bases and the J gene lost 0 bases, with 7 bases spanning the gap. The CDR3 here is CASSLQDSNTGELFF. The CDR3 bases are TGTGCCAGCAGCTTACAGGATTCGAACACCGGGGAGCTGTTTTTT.

This clone was seen just once. V is TRBV11-2 and J is TRBJ2-7; D possibly corresponds to TRBD1 (6 bases). Germline V gene lookup returns CDR1 SGHAT and CDR2 FQNNGV. Deletions cut 3 bases from V and 6 bases from J, with 12 bases between. This CDR3 spans 13 amino acids. CDR3 sequence (DNA): TGTGCCAGCAGCTTGGGACACCCTACCGAGCAGTACTTC. Protein sequence: CASSLGHPTEQYF.

The chain is built from TRBV5-6 and TRBJ1-4, with 9 bases matching TRBD1. Germline trimming cut 3 bases from V and 7 bases from J; bases unmatched to any gene: 13. The V gene's germline CDR1 is SGHDT and CDR2 YYEEEE. The CDR3 extends over 17 amino acids. Written as DNA, the CDR3 is TGTGCCAGCAGCTCCCTTTCTCTAGGGACAGGGCGTGAAAAACTGTTTTTT. It codes for CASSSLSLGTGREKLFF.

This clone was seen only once. This chain joins TRBV6-5 and TRBJ2-5; D not resolved. The CDR3 extends over 11 amino acids. With 6 bases removed from V and 1 base from J, the gap between germline ends came to 3 bases. Per the germline V gene, CDR1 is MNHEY and CDR2 is SVGAGI. The CDR3 region is CASRGQETQYF. CDR3 in DNA: TGTGCCAGCAGAGGCCAAGAGACCCAGTACTTC.

The gene calls are TRBV5-1 and TRBJ1-1; D ambiguous. V was pared by 5 bases and J by 4 bases, with 12 bases between. Germline-derived CDR1 and CDR2 are SGHRS and YFSETQ. The CDR3 length is 13 residues. CDR3 in DNA: TGCGCCAGCAGTCCCGGGGTTGGCACTGAAGCTTTCTTT. Its translation is CASSPGVGTEAFF.

J is TRBJ2-7 and V is TRBV5-4, with D unclear. CDR1 is SGHNT and CDR2 is YYREEE in the germline V gene (reference sequence). This CDR3 spans 15 amino acids. V lost 4 bases, J lost 2 bases, and 16 bases lay in between. The CDR3 nucleotides are TGTGCCAGCAGCCCACTCCCCAACGTGGCCTACGAGCAGTACTTC. Protein product: CASSPLPNVAYEQYF. Full variable domain (missing parts from reference TRBV5-4 and TRBJ2-7): ETGVTQSPTHLIKTRGQQVTLRCSSQSGHNTVSWYQQALGQGPQFIFQYYREEENGRGNFPPRFSGLQFPNYSSELNVNALELDDSALYLCASSPLPNVAYEQYFGPGTRLTVT.

This chain uses TRBV11-2 with TRBJ1-2; TRBD1 aligns across 9 bases. Germline assignment: CDR1 SGHAT and CDR2 FQNNGV. Trimming removed 4 bases from V and 6 bases from J; junction bases left unmatched: 9. This CDR3 is built from 15 residues. The CDR3: CASSSGQGKIHGYTF. The DNA for the CDR3 is TGTGCCAGCAGCTCGGGACAGGGAAAAATTCATGGCTACACCTTC.

This clone came up a few times. V is TRBV5-1 and J is TRBJ2-2, with no clear D. The V end was cut by 0 bases, the J end by 2 bases, with 5 bases between. CDR3 length: 14 amino acids. Germline V CDR1 and CDR2: SGHRS, YFSETQ. The CDR3 loop is CASSLDGNTGELFF. The CDR3 DNA follows: TGCGCCAGCAGCTTGGATGGCAACACCGGGGAGCTGTTTTTT.

This clone was picked up one time. CDR3 protein: CATSRGIREKLFF. Written as DNA, the CDR3 is TGTGCCACCAGCAGGGGGATACGAGAAAAACTGTTTTTT. V and J are TRBV15 and TRBJ1-4; D uncertain. The CDR3 extends over 13 amino acids. Trimming left V 3 bases short and J 8 bases short, with 10 bases between. Germline lookup yields CDR1 LNHNV and CDR2 YYDKDF (reference sequence).

V gene TRBV10-3 combines with J gene TRBJ2-1; 14 nucleotides match TRBD2. The CDR3 totals 17 residues. V shed 4 bases and J 1 base; nucleotides not matched to a gene: 3. Germline loops: CDR1 ENHRY, CDR2 SYGVKD. DNA for the CDR3: TGTGCCATCAGTGCGACTAGCGGGAGGGGTTCCTACAATGAGCAGTTCTTC. This translates into CAISATSGRGSYNEQFF.

This sequence joins TRBV12-3 or TRBV12-4 and TRBJ2-7; D might be TRBD2 (5 bases). V was pared by 6 bases and J by 4 bases, with 13 bases between. The CDR3 is made up of 13 amino acids. The CDR3 region has the DNA TGTGCCAGCAGCACAACGGGGAATTACGAGCAGTACTTC. Its protein is CASSTTGNYEQYF.

Here the CDR3 reads CASSFELDTQYF. The CDR3 DNA sequence: TGTGCCAGCAGCTTCGAGCTCGATACGCAGTATTTT. This chain connects TRBV5-4 to TRBJ2-3, with no clear D. Trimming took off 2 bases at V and 6 bases at J, with 7 bases between the two ends. CDR3 length: 12 residues. Germline values: CDR1 SGHNT, CDR2 YYREEE (reference sequence).

This clone turned up a few times. This sequence joins TRBV10-3 and TRBJ1-5; D ambiguous. Deletions cut 10 bases from V and 2 bases from J, with 12 bases between. Per the germline V gene, CDR1 is ENHRY and CDR2 is SYGVKD. The CDR3 consists of 13 residues. Here the CDR3 reads CATKRVGNQPQHF. The CDR3 coding sequence is TGTGCCACTAAAAGGGTGGGCAATCAGCCCCAGCATTTT.

This sequence joins TRBV28 and TRBJ1-2; 10 nucleotides align to TRBD1. The germline gives CDR1 MDHEN, CDR2 SYDVKM. The CDR3 spans 15 residues. J lost 6 bases, V lost 3 bases, and 7 bases had no gene match. The CDR3 spells CASSFRRTGGHGYTF. For the CDR3, the DNA is TGTGCCAGCAGTTTTCGACGGACAGGGGGTCATGGCTACACCTTC.

The chain recombines TRBV5-1 with TRBJ1-6, with D maybe TRBD1 (5 bases). The germline V and J ends were trimmed by 5 bases and 2 bases, with 11 bases remaining between them. From germline, CDR1 is SGHRS and CDR2 YFSETQ. The CDR3 length is 15 residues. This CDR3 is CASSLGTAYNSPLHF. The CDR3 nucleotides read TGCGCCAGCAGTTTAGGGACGGCCTATAATTCACCCCTCCACTTT.

The chain recombines TRBV28 with TRBJ1-2, with TRBD1 as a possible D gene (5 bases). The ends were cut back, 6 bases at V and 3 bases at J, with 14 bases in the middle. In germline, CDR1 is MDHEN, CDR2 SYDVKM. The CDR3 is made up of 14 amino acids. The CDR3 DNA reads as TGTGCCAGCAGACCTCGGGACGACCACTATGGCTACACCTTC. Amino acids: CASRPRDDHYGYTF.

This chain joins TRBV11-2 and TRBJ2-1, with unresolved D. The V end lost 5 bases, the J end lost 2 bases, and 10 bases lay between the germline ends. Germline values: CDR1 SGHAT, CDR2 FQNNGV. The CDR3 loop spans 14 amino acids. CDR3 in DNA: TGTGCCAGCAGCCCCTCTGCAACCTACAATGAGCAGTTCTTC. Its protein product is CASSPSATYNEQFF.

CDR3 protein: CASRRDDTGELFF. In DNA form, the CDR3 reads TGTGCCAGCAGACGGGACGACACCGGGGAGCTGTTTTTT. The chain couples TRBV12-3 or TRBV12-4 to TRBJ2-2; perhaps D is TRBD1 or TRBD2 (5 bases each). Trimming shortened V by 6 bases and J by 3 bases, and 8 bases separated the two germline ends. The CDR3 has 13 amino acids.

The chain employs TRBV19 and TRBJ2-1; tentatively, D is TRBD2 (5 bases). Germline V gene data show CDR1 as LNHDA and CDR2 as SQIVND (reference sequence). V was trimmed by 5 bases and J by 8 bases, leaving 13 bases between them. The CDR3 totals 13 residues. The chain's CDR3 is CASSRLVEDEQFF. In DNA form, the CDR3 reads TGTGCCAGTAGTCGATTAGTGGAGGATGAGCAGTTCTTC. The entire variable domain, with the rest obtained from reference TRBV19 and TRBJ2-1, is as follows: DGGITQSPKYLFRKEGQNVTLSCEQNLNHDAMYWYRQDPGQGLRLIYYSQIVNDFQKGDIAEGYSVSREKKESFPLTVTSAQKNPTAFYLCASSRLVEDEQFFGPGTRLTVL.

This clone was recorded once. The rearrangement uses TRBV7-9 and TRBJ2-7; either TRBD1 or TRBD2 may fit D (5 bases each). V was trimmed by 4 bases and J by 7 bases, leaving 17 bases between them. The CDR3 has 14 residues. Germline CDR1 is SEHNR and CDR2 is FQNEAQ (reference sequence). The CDR3 loop is CASSSPGTPREQYF. As DNA, the CDR3 is TGTGCCAGCAGCTCCCCCGGGACGCCGAGGGAGCAGTACTTC.

The chain is built from TRBV7-9 and TRBJ1-4; D is unresolved. V was trimmed by 5 bases and J by 2 bases, leaving 12 bases between them. This CDR3 is built from 15 residues. Germline assignment: CDR1 SEHNR and CDR2 FQNEAQ (reference sequence). The CDR3 DNA is TGTGCCAGCAGCCGGTTAACGGGGACTAATGAAAAACTGTTTTTT. Amino acids: CASSRLTGTNEKLFF.

The rearrangement joins TRBV3-1 (or the pseudogene TRBV3-2) to TRBJ1-1; no firm D call. The germline V gene encodes CDR1 LGHDT and CDR2 YNNKEL (reference sequence). This CDR3 has 14 amino acids. V was pared by 10 bases and J by 1 base, with 16 bases between. The DNA of the CDR3 is TGTGCCACAAAAAGCTCCACAGAGAACACTGAAGCTTTCTTT. Protein sequence: CATKSSTENTEAFF.

The chain couples TRBV2 to TRBJ1-5, with D maybe TRBD1 (5 bases). Germline V gene data show CDR1 as SNHLY and CDR2 as FYNNEI. With 8 bases removed from V and 1 base from J, the gap between germline ends came to 15 bases. This CDR3 spans 15 amino acids. CDR3 sequence (DNA): TGTGCCAGCCGGAGGACAATATTCAGCAATCAGCCCCAGCATTTT. It encodes CASRRTIFSNQPQHF.

This clone appeared once. The V gene is TRBV27, the J gene TRBJ1-4; 7 bases map to TRBD1. CDR3 length: 15 amino acids. The V segment lost 6 bases and the J segment 7 bases; nucleotides outside the gene matches: 11. CDR1 is MNHEY, CDR2 SMNVEV, per germline (reference sequence). This chain's CDR3 is CASSPGTVGGEKLFF. The CDR3 DNA sequence: TGTGCCAGCAGCCCCGGGACAGTCGGGGGTGAAAAACTGTTTTTT.

J is TRBJ1-4 and V is TRBV2; D gene unclear. Germline V CDR1 and CDR2: SNHLY, FYNNEI. The length of the CDR3 is 12 residues. V lost 4 bases and J lost 8, with 8 bases in between. CDR3 protein: CASSGDSEKLFF. DNA for the CDR3: TGTGCCAGCAGTGGGGATTCGGAAAAACTGTTTTTT.